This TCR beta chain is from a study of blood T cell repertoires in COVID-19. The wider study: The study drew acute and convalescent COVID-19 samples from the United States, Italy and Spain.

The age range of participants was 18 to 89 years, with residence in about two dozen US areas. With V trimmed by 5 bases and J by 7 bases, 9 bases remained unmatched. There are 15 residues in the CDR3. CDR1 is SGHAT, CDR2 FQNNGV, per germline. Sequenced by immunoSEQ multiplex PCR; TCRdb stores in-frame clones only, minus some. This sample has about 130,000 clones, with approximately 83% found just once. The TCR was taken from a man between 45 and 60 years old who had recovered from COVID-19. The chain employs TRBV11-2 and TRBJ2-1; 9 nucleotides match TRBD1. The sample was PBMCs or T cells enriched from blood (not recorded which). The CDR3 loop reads CASSRPGTGRNEQFF. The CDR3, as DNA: TGTGCCAGCAGCCGTCCCGGGACAGGGCGGAATGAGCAGTTCTTC.